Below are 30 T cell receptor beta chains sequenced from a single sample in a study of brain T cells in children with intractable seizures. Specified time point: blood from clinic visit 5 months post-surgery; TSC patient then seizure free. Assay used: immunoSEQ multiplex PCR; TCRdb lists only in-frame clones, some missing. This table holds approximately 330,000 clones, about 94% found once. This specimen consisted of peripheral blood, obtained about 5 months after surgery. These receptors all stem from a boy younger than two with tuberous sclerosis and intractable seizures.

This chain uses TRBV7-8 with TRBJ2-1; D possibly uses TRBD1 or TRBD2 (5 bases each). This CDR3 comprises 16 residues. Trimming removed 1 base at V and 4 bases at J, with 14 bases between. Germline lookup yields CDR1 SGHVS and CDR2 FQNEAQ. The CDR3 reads CASSLDRDPRYNEQFF. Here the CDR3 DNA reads TGTGCCAGCAGCTTAGACCGGGACCCAAGGTACAATGAGCAGTTCTTC.

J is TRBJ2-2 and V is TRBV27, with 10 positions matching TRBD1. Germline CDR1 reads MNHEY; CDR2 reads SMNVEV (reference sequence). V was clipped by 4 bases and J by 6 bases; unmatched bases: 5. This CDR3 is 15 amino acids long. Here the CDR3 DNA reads TGTGCCAGCAGTTCTAGGACAGGGGGATCCGGGGAGCTGTTTTTT. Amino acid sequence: CASSSRTGGSGELFF.

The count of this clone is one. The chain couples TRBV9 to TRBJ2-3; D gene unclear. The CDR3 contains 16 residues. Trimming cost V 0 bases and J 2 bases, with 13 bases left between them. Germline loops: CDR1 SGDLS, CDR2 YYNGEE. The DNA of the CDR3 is TGTGCCAGCAGCGTAGGAATAGAAAACCCCACAGATACGCAGTATTTT. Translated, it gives CASSVGIENPTDTQYF.

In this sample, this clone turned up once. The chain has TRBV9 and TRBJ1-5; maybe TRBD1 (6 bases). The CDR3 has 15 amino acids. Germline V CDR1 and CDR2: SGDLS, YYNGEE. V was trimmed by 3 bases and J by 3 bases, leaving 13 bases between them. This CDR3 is CASSADSSDNQPQHF. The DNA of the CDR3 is TGTGCCAGCAGCGCGGACAGTTCAGACAATCAGCCCCAGCATTTT.

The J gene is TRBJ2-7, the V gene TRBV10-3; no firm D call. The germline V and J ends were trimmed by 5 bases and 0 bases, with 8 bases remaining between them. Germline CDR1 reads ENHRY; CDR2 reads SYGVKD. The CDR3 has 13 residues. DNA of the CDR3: TGTGCCATCAGTAGTCAGGACTCCTACGAGCAGTACTTC. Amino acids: CAISSQDSYEQYF.

The CDR3 DNA sequence: TGTGCCAGCAGCTCCGGGACAGGGAACTACAATGAGCAGTTCTTC. It codes for CASSSGTGNYNEQFF. The chain has TRBV3-1 (or the pseudogene TRBV3-2) and TRBJ2-1; 9 nucleotides match TRBD1. The junction had 5 bases not matched to a gene; V was cut back by 5 bases and J by 3 bases. This CDR3 spans 15 amino acids. Germline V gene lookup returns CDR1 LGHDT and CDR2 YNNKEL (reference sequence).

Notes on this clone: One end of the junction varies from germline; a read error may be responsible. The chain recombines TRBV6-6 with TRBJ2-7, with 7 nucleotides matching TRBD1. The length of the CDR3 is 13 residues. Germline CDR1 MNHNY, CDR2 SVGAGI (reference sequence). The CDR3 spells CASTLGGSHEQYF. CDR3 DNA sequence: TGTGCCAGCACCCTAGGGGGCTCCCACGAGCAGTACTTC.

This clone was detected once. Here the CDR3 reads CAISRRGGADTQYF. CDR3 bases: TGTGCCATCAGCCGTCGGGGGGGTGCGGATACGCAGTATTTT. This chain links TRBV10-3 with TRBJ2-3; 8 bases fit TRBD2. Trimming took 6 bases from V and 6 from J; bases not matched to a gene: 8. The CDR3 length is 14 residues. The germline gives CDR1 ENHRY, CDR2 SYGVKD.

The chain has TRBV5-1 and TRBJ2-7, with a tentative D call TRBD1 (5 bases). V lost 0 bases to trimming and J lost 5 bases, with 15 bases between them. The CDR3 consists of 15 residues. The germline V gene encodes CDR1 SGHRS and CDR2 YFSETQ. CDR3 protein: CASSLGLVQVHEQYF. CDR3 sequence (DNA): TGCGCCAGCAGCTTGGGTCTTGTACAGGTCCACGAGCAGTACTTC.

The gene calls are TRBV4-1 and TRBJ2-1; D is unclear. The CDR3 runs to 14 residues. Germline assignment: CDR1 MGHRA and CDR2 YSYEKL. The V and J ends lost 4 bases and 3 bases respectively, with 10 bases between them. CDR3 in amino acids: CASSRVLVYNEQFF. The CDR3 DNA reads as TGCGCCAGCAGCCGGGTTTTAGTCTACAATGAGCAGTTCTTC.

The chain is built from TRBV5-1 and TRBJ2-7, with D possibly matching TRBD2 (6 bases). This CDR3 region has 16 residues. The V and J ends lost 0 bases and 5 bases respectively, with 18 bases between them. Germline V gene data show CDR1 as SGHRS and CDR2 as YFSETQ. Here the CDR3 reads CASSLALSGRGDEQYF. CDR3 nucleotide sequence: TGCGCCAGCAGCTTGGCCCTCTCCGGGAGAGGCGACGAGCAGTACTTC.

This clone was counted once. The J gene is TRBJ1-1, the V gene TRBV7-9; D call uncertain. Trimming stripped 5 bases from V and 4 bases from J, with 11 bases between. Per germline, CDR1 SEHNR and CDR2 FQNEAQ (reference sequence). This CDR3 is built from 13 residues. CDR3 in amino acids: CASSPKARTEAFF. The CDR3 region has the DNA TGTGCCAGCAGCCCCAAAGCACGCACTGAAGCTTTCTTT.

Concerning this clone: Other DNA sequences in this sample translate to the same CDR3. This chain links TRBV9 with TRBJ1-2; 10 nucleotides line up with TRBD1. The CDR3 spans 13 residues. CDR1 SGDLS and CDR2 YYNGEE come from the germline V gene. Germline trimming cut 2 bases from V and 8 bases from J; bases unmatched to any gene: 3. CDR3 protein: CASSVTGGGGYTF. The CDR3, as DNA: TGTGCCAGCAGCGTGACAGGGGGCGGCGGCTACACCTTC. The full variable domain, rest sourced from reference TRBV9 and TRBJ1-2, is DSGVTQTPKHLITATGQRVTLRCSPRSGDLSVYWYQQSLDQGLQFLIQYYNGEERAKGNILERFSAQQFPDLHSELNLSSLELGDSALYFCASSVTGGGGYTFGSGTRLTVV.

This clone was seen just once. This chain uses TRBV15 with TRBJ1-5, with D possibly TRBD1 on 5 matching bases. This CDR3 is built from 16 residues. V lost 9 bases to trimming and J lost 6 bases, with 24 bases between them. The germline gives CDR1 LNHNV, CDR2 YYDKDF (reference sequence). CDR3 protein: CATTQTGPGRGQPQHF. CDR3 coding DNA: TGTGCCACTACACAAACGGGACCGGGAAGGGGTCAGCCCCAGCATTTT.

CDR3 in DNA: TGTGCCAGCAGTTACTCCACCGGGACAGGGGAAGAGACCCAGTACTTC. Protein: CASSYSTGTGEETQYF. The gene calls are TRBV6-5 and TRBJ2-5; TRBD1 agrees at 10 bases. This CDR3 has 16 residues. Germline trimming cut 0 bases from V and 3 bases from J; bases unmatched to any gene: 4. From germline, CDR1 is MNHEY and CDR2 SVGAGI.

CDR3 region: CASSLDGAGGTGANVLTF. In DNA form, the CDR3 reads TGTGCCAGCAGCTTAGATGGAGCAGGGGGAACTGGGGCCAACGTCCTGACTTTC. The chain combines TRBV11-2 with TRBJ2-6; 7 nucleotides line up with TRBD1. CDR1 SGHAT and CDR2 FQNNGV come from the germline V gene. Losses at the gene ends were 0 bases for V and 2 bases for J; bases not matched to a gene: 7. This CDR3 is built from 18 residues.

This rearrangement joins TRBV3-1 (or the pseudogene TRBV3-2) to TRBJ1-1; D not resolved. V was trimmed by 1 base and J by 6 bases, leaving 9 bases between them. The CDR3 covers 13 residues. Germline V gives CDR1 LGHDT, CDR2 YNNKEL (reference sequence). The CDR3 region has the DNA TGTGCCAGCAGCCAAGGTATAGGGCCTGAAGCTTTCTTT. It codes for CASSQGIGPEAFF.

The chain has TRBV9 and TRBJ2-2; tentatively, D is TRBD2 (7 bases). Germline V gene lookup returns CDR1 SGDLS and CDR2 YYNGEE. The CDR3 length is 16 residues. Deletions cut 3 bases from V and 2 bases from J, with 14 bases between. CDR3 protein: CASSDRGGANTGELFF. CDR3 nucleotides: TGTGCCAGCAGCGATCGTGGGGGGGCCAACACCGGGGAGCTGTTTTTT.

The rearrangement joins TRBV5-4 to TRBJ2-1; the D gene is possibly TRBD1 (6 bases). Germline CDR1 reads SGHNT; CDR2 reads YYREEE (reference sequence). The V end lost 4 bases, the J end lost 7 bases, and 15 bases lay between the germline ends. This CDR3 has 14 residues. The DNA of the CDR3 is TGTGCCAGCAGCCGCGCAGAAGGGGGAAATGAGCAGTTCTTC. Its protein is CASSRAEGGNEQFF.

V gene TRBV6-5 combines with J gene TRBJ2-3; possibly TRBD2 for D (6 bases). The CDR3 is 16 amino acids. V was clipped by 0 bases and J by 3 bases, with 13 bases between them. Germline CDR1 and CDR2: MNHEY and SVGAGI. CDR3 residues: CASSYSFGSITDTQYF. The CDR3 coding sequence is TGTGCCAGCAGTTACTCGTTCGGGAGTATAACAGATACGCAGTATTTT.

CDR3 bases: TGTGCCTGGAATAAGGGTACTGAAGCTTTCTTT. Encoded protein: CAWNKGTEAFF. The rearrangement uses TRBV30 and TRBJ1-1; D is unresolved. Germline V gene lookup returns CDR1 GTSNPN and CDR2 SVGIG (reference sequence). The CDR3 sequence is 11 residues long. V lost 4 bases, J lost 5 bases, and 8 bases lay in between.

CDR3 in DNA: TGTGCCAGCAGCCCAGGGACGCGGGCGGGCTATGGCTACACCTTC. It specifies CASSPGTRAGYGYTF. The chain uses TRBV3-1 (or the pseudogene TRBV3-2) and TRBJ1-2; D is perhaps TRBD1 (5 bases). With 4 bases removed from V and 4 bases from J, the gap between germline ends came to 16 bases. Germline CDR1 is LGHDT and CDR2 is YNNKEL (reference sequence). The CDR3 has 15 residues.

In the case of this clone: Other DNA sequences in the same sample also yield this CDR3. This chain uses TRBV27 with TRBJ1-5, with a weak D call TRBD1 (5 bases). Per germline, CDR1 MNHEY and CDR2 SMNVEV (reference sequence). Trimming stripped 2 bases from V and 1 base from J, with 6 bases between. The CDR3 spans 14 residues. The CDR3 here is CASSLQGSNQPQHF. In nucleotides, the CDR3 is TGTGCCAGCAGTTTACAGGGAAGCAATCAGCCCCAGCATTTT.

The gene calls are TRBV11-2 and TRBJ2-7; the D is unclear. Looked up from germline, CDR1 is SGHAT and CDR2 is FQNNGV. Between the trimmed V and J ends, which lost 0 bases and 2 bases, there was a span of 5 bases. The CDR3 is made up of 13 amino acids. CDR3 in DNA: TGTGCCAGCAGCTTAGATTCCGCCTACGAGCAGTACTTC. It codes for CASSLDSAYEQYF.

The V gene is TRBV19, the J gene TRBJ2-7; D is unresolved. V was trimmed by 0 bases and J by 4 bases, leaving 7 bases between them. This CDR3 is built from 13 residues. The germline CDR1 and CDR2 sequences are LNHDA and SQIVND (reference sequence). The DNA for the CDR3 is TGTGCCAGTAGTATAGATCAGAGGTACGAGCAGTACTTC. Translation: CASSIDQRYEQYF.

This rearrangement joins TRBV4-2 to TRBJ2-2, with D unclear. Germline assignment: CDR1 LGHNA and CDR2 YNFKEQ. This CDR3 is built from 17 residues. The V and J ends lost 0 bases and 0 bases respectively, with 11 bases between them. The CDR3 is CASSQERVGSNTGELFF. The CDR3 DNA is TGTGCCAGCAGCCAAGAACGGGTCGGATCGAACACCGGGGAGCTGTTTTTT.

The CDR3 coding sequence is TGCGCCAGCAGCCAAGTACGTCGGTCGGATGGGGCCAACGTCCTGACTTTC. Its protein is CASSQVRRSDGANVLTF. The J gene is TRBJ2-6, the V gene TRBV4-1; D gene ambiguous. Per germline, CDR1 MGHRA and CDR2 YSYEKL. The length of the CDR3 is 17 residues. Trimming cost V 1 base and J 3 bases, with 13 bases left between them.

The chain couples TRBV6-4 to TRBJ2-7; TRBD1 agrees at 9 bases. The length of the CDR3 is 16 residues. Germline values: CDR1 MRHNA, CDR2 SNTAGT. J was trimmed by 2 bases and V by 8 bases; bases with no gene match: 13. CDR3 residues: CASGQYGDRAAYEQYF. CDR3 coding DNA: TGTGCCAGCGGCCAGTATGGGGACAGGGCCGCCTACGAGCAGTACTTC.

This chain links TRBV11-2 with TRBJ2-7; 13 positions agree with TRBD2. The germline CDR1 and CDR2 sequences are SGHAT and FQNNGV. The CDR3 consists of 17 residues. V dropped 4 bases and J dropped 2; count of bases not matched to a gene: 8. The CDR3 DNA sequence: TGTGCCAGCAGCTCGGGGACTAGCGGGAACCGAGCCTACGAGCAGTACTTC. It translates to CASSSGTSGNRAYEQYF.

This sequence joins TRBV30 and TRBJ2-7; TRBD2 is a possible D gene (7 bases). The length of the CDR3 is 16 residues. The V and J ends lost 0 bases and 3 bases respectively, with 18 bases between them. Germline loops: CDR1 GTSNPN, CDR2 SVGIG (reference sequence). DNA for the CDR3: TGTGCCTGGAGTGTCCGCGGGGGCCGGCTGGACTACGAGCAGTACTTC. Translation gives CAWSVRGGRLDYEQYF. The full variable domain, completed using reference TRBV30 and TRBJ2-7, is SQTIHQWPATLVQPVGSPLSLECTVEGTSNPNLYWYRQAAGRGLQLLFYSVGIGQISSEVPQNLSASRPQDRQFILSSKKLLLSDSGFYLCAWSVRGGRLDYEQYFGPGTRLTVT.